This TCR beta chain derives from a study of human T cells and chemical hapten exposure (dated by TCRdb to the early 2020s). At the level of the whole study: For sensitization, 2% DPC in acetone was applied to an approximately 2 cm by approximately 2 cm area of upper inner arm skin. Patch testing was done on the upper back using Finn chambers containing 0.01% DPC, and results were scored after 6 days according to International Contact Dermatitis Research Group standards. The study tracked peripheral blood TCR repertoire changes in vivo during primary and secondary sensitization to the hapten diphenylcyclopropenone (DPC) in alopecia patients. Throughout the study period of 20 to 25 weeks, patients also received therapeutic DPC doses to the scalp every week. The libraries were sequenced as a pool, and the TCR yield per sample differed mostly because of small variations in library volumes within the pool. Blood was sampled from patients pre-sensitization (week 0) and at 2, 6 and about 24 weeks after DPC sensitization. The mostly female patient cohort included alopecia areata with under or over 50% scalp involvement, alopecia totalis and alopecia universalis. For TCR sequencing, blood came from 25 to 35 alopecia patients at anywhere from one to four time points (pre-sensitization, 2, 6 and 24 weeks). Findings and caveats that apply to the study as a whole: Expanded TCRs formed significantly more large CDR3 similarity clusters than pre-sensitization or healthy control sets, consistent with antigen-driven responses. A positive correlation was found between the number of PT1 expanded TCRs and patch test score, with significance reached at thresholds 8, 16 and 32 but not 4. All patients had alopecia, a presumed autoimmune disease, so their immune response might differ from that of healthy individuals. No change with DPC sensitization was found in the number of TCRs above 1 in 1000 frequency, and no evidence of global repertoire structure alterations was found. Repeated subsampling changed both the strength of the expansion versus patch-test correlation and the threshold at which the correlation became significant.

Library construction relied on RACE. Sequencing used a NextSeq 500. During library preparation, unique molecular identifiers were attached to individual cDNA molecules so that TCRs could be counted in a quantitative, reproducible way. Each blood RNA sample was used to sequence both TCR alpha and TCR beta chains. Under the source paper's analysis protocol: The median number of TCRs per sample was 90,000 to 100,000, ranging from about 23,224 to 750,000. V, J and CDR3 annotation of the TCR reads was performed with the Decombinator software suite. For the PS versus PT1 abundance plots, all samples were subsampled to the same number of TCRs (28,000). Expanded TCRs were defined as absent before sensitization and observed at least eight times at the 2-week time point. The public reads were run again by TCRdb, first through fastp at Q25 and then through MiXCR, and only productive beta chains were kept. When rows share a CDR3 protein, they turn into one entry using the most common DNA and genes. The V and J calls, along with clone size, are taken from TCRdb and not from the paper's own processing. Within this sample are about 50,000 distinct CDR3 sequences, with more than 9% of them counted one time only. Approximately 1.7% of the sample rests with the top ten.

This clonotype came up many times. Its antigen remains undetermined. Nothing much larger sits one base from this clone, and base qualities are not available. Deletion took 1 base off V and 6 bases off J, with a span of 9 bases between the germline ends. Taken from the germline V gene (reference sequence), the CDR1 and CDR2 loops are SEHNR and FQNEAQ. Including cysteine and phenylalanine, the CDR3 has 13 amino acids. Here the CDR3 DNA is all that survives: 39 bases in frame from base 1. The meaning of the sample's time point label: patch test 2, 6 weeks after DPC sensitization. This specimen's treatment or condition label, per the study, means: therapeutic diphenylcyclopropenone sensitization with weekly scalp DPC. At each patch-test visit, blood was drawn before the patch test was applied. Patients were considered eligible if aged 18 to 70, diagnosed with alopecia and deemed suitable for DPC therapy, and patients were excluded if pregnant. Unfractionated whole blood was collected in Tempus Blood RNA tubes, and total RNA was extracted from that blood.

The chain is assembled from TRBV7-9 and TRBJ1-1; a confident D gene designation cannot be given. The sequences come from whole blood, collected in connection with sensitization to the hapten diphenylcyclopropenone (DPC). The clonotype was recovered from a woman aged 45 to 65 with alopecia areata. Some clones in this sample may be carry-over from other donors' samples. The CDR3 loop reads CASSLDSGPEAFF. The sequence in DNA is TGTGCCAGCAGCTTAGATTCCGGCCCTGAAGCTTTCTTT. The entire variable domain, with the stretches around the CDR3 drawn from the reference TRBV7-9 and TRBJ1-1 proteins, is DTGVSQNPRHKITKRGQNVTFRCDPISEHNRLYWYRQTLGQGPEFLTYFQNEAQLEKSRLLSDRFSAERPKGSFSTLEIQRTEQGDSAMYLCASSLDSGPEAFFGQGTRLTVV.